Listed below are T cell receptor beta chains from one sample, sequenced in a study of T cell changes during pregnancy in multiple sclerosis. Repertoires were generated with immunoSEQ multiplex PCR, while TCRdb's copy carries only in-frame clones and drops some. The data hold 55,000 to 85,000 clones, with 92% observed a single time. Sequenced material: CD4+ T cells from peripheral blood mononuclear cells, taken after pregnancy. These receptors came from a female donor with multiple sclerosis, enrolled in a pregnancy study. CDR3s include the opening cysteine and the closing phenylalanine or tryptophan. The order of the fields is D gene, V gene, clone size, J gene, CDR3 DNA, CDR3 protein. A D gene is named only where the DNA matches it firmly. Clone size is given for some rows only: seen once, a few or many times, or a class if the clone is expanded.

d_gene: .
v_gene: TRBV15
abundance: few
j_gene: TRBJ2-2
CDR3nt: TGTGCCACCAGCAGAGTGGGAGGAGAGGGCGGGGAGCTGTTTTTT
CDR3aa: CATSRVGGEGGELFF

d_gene: .
v_gene: TRBV29-1
abundance: .
j_gene: TRBJ2-3
CDR3nt: TGCAGCGCCGGACTGAATACGCAGTATTTT
CDR3aa: CSAGLNTQYF

d_gene: TRBD2
v_gene: TRBV28
abundance: .
j_gene: TRBJ2-2
CDR3nt: TGTGCCACCACCCTAAGCGGGACGAACACCGGGGAGCTGTTTTTT
CDR3aa: CATTLSGTNTGELFF

d_gene: TRBD2
v_gene: TRBV4-2
abundance: .
j_gene: TRBJ2-5
CDR3nt: TGTGCCAGCAGCCATGGGACTAGCGGGAGAGGACAAGAGACCCAGTACTTC
CDR3aa: CASSHGTSGRGQETQYF

d_gene: TRBD1
v_gene: TRBV27
abundance: .
j_gene: TRBJ2-1
CDR3nt: TGTGCCAGCAGGCCCACAGGGGTCCTTTTATACAATGAGCAGTTCTTC
CDR3aa: CASRPTGVLLYNEQFF

d_gene: TRBD2
v_gene: TRBV19
abundance: .
j_gene: TRBJ2-3
CDR3nt: TGTGCCACCGGCAGACTAGCGGGAGGGTTAGATACGCAGTATTTT
CDR3aa: CATGRLAGGLDTQYF

d_gene: .
v_gene: TRBV30
abundance: .
j_gene: TRBJ2-3
CDR3nt: TGTGCCTGGACGCAGGGAAGCACAGATACGCAGTATTTT
CDR3aa: CAWTQGSTDTQYF

d_gene: .
v_gene: TRBV6-6
abundance: few
j_gene: TRBJ2-3
CDR3nt: TGTGCCAGCAGTCTCAGGGGCCCGACAGATACGCAGTATTTT
CDR3aa: CASSLRGPTDTQYF

d_gene: .
v_gene: TRBV2
abundance: .
j_gene: TRBJ2-7
CDR3nt: TGTGCCAGCAGACTCAGACGGGAACCCAGCTACGAGCAGTACTTC
CDR3aa: CASRLRREPSYEQYF

d_gene: .
v_gene: TRBV9
abundance: .
j_gene: TRBJ2-7
CDR3nt: TGTGCCAGCAGCCCATCAGTCCGTCCCTACGAGCAGTACTTC
CDR3aa: CASSPSVRPYEQYF

d_gene: .
v_gene: TRBV19
abundance: few
j_gene: TRBJ1-1
CDR3nt: TGTGCCAGTAGTATCGGACAGACGAACACTGAAGCTTTCTTT
CDR3aa: CASSIGQTNTEAFF

d_gene: .
v_gene: TRBV5-1
abundance: .
j_gene: TRBJ2-1
CDR3nt: TGCGCCAGCAGCATCAACAGGTTAAACTCCTACAATGAGCAGTTCTTC
CDR3aa: CASSINRLNSYNEQFF

d_gene: TRBD2
v_gene: TRBV5-6
abundance: .
j_gene: TRBJ2-2
CDR3nt: TGTGCCAGCAGTCGCGGGAGGGCGAACACCGGGGAGCTGTTTTTT
CDR3aa: CASSRGRANTGELFF

d_gene: TRBD2
v_gene: TRBV5-4
abundance: .
j_gene: TRBJ2-5
CDR3nt: TGTGCCAGCAGCCCCCGGGGGGGACGGCTCCAAGAGACCCAGTACTTC
CDR3aa: CASSPRGGRLQETQYF

d_gene: TRBD1
v_gene: TRBV4-1
abundance: once
j_gene: TRBJ2-3
CDR3nt: TGCGCCAGCAGCCAAAGGGACAGGGGCGGCACAGATACGCAGTATTTT
CDR3aa: CASSQRDRGGTDTQYF

d_gene: TRBD1
v_gene: TRBV5-1
abundance: .
j_gene: TRBJ2-3
CDR3nt: TGCGCCAGCAGCCTGGGACAGGGGGCGGATACGCAGTATTTT
CDR3aa: CASSLGQGADTQYF

d_gene: .
v_gene: TRBV6-1
abundance: .
j_gene: TRBJ1-3
CDR3nt: TGTGCCAGCAGTGAATGGAGCACAGGAGGAAACACCATATATTTT
CDR3aa: CASSEWSTGGNTIYF

d_gene: .
v_gene: TRBV15
abundance: .
j_gene: TRBJ1-5
CDR3nt: TGTGCCACCAGCAGAGAGAAAGGGGGAAGCAATCAGCCCCAGCATTTT
CDR3aa: CATSREKGGSNQPQHF

d_gene: .
v_gene: TRBV12-2
abundance: .
j_gene: TRBJ1-2
CDR3nt: TGTGCAAGTCGCTCCCCAGGGGGCTGTCTTGACTATGGCTACACCTTC
CDR3aa: CASRSPGGCLDYGYTF

d_gene: .
v_gene: TRBV7-8
abundance: .
j_gene: TRBJ1-6
CDR3nt: TGTGCCAGCAGCTTACCGTCGGGCCAGGGGAATTCACCCCTCCACTTT
CDR3aa: CASSLPSGQGNSPLHF

d_gene: TRBD1
v_gene: TRBV25-1
abundance: .
j_gene: TRBJ1-1
CDR3nt: TGTGCCAGCAGTGAAAAGTGGGGACAGGGGGCGTTCACTGAAGCTTTCTTT
CDR3aa: CASSEKWGQGAFTEAFF

d_gene: .
v_gene: TRBV10-2
abundance: .
j_gene: TRBJ2-2
CDR3nt: TGCGCCAGCAGAGGCGGGGCGAACACCGGGGAGCTGTTTTTT
CDR3aa: CASRGGANTGELFF